Following are 22 T cell receptor beta chains from one sample sequenced in a study of molecular identifiers for immune sequencing clone quantification. TCRdb reprocessed the PCR reads via MiXCR and lists one record per CDR3 protein. The sample yields over 35,000 distinct CDR3 sequences, about 18% seen once. Sequenced: naive CD8+ T cells from blood, with Jurkat cell RNA spiked in. Subset defined: FACS-sorted CD8+CD4-CCR7+CD45RA+ naive T cells. Receptors originate from a human donor in good health. Some libraries in this study had Jurkat cell RNA spiked in.

Ten or more counts support this clonotype. The rearrangement joins TRBV13 to TRBJ2-7, with 10 bases fitting TRBD1. The CDR3 is 14 residues long. Germline values: CDR1 PRHDT, CDR2 FYEKMQ (reference sequence). Unmatched junction bases numbered 4, after V lost 5 bases and J lost 3 bases. CDR3 coding DNA: TGTGCCAGCAGCCCACGGACAGGGGGCTACGAGCAGTACTTC. Its protein is CASSPRTGGYEQYF.

This clonotype was recorded at least ten times. The chain recombines TRBV13 with TRBJ2-7, with 9 bases identical to TRBD1. Germline V CDR1 and CDR2: PRHDT, FYEKMQ (reference sequence). With 4 bases clipped from V and 3 bases from J, the junction kept 4 bases outside the gene matches. CDR3 length: 14 residues. The CDR3 DNA sequence: TGTGCCAGCAGCTCACCGGGACAGGGCTACGAGCAGTACTTC. It yields the protein CASSSPGQGYEQYF.

This clonotype was detected a few times. The J gene is TRBJ2-7, the V gene TRBV4-3, with 11 bases fitting TRBD2. V gave up 1 base and J gave up 5 bases; unmatched junction bases: 4. Per germline, CDR1 LGHNA and CDR2 YSLEER. This CDR3 has 15 residues. The CDR3 region is CASSQATSGGDEQYF. The CDR3 DNA reads as TGCGCCAGCAGCCAAGCAACTAGCGGGGGCGACGAGCAGTACTTC.

This clonotype was picked up a small number of times. V and J are TRBV9 and TRBJ1-1; 10 positions agree with TRBD1. Germline trimming cut 6 bases from V and 6 bases from J; bases unmatched to any gene: 5. The germline V gene has CDR1 SGDLS and CDR2 YYNGEE. The CDR3 loop spans 13 amino acids. In DNA, the CDR3 is TGTGCCAGCACCGGGACAGGGGCGCCTGAAGCTTTCTTT. It yields the protein CASTGTGAPEAFF.

This clonotype was seen ten or more times. The chain couples TRBV6-2 or TRBV6-3 to TRBJ1-2, with D unclear. The V end lost 0 bases, the J end lost 4 bases, and 9 bases lay between the germline ends. Germline-derived CDR1 and CDR2 are MNHEY and SVGEGT. CDR3 length equals 14 residues. The CDR3 DNA follows: TGTGCCAGCAGTTACTCACACCCCGGCTATGGCTACACCTTC. Translating gives CASSYSHPGYGYTF.

To note about this clonotype: A much larger clone is a single base away; this may be a read error. Since no conserved phenylalanine or tryptophan closes the CDR3, a read error is the likely cause. V gene TRBV27 combines with J gene TRBJ2-7, with D unclear. The CDR3 runs to 13 residues. The germline CDR1 and CDR2 sequences are MNHEY and SMNVEV (reference sequence). Trimming stripped 3 bases from V and 6 bases from J, with 12 bases between. The CDR3 DNA is TGTGCCAGCAGTTTTGGTGGCCTCCCCGAGCAGTACCTC. Its protein is CASSFGGLPEQYL.

The V call is TRBV28, the J call TRBJ1-4, with D tentatively TRBD1 (6 bases). CDR3 length: 15 amino acids. The germline V gene has CDR1 MDHEN and CDR2 SYDVKM. The germline V and J ends were trimmed by 2 bases and 5 bases, with 12 bases remaining between them. The CDR3 loop reads CASSLLRDKNEKLFF. The CDR3 DNA reads as TGTGCCAGCAGTTTACTCCGGGACAAAAATGAAAAACTGTTTTTT.

In its sample, this clonotype was seen a few times. The rearrangement links TRBV20-1 to TRBJ2-7, with D maybe TRBD1 (5 bases). The V end was cut by 0 bases, the J end by 3 bases, with 12 bases between. Germline loops: CDR1 DFQATT, CDR2 SNEGSKA (reference sequence). The CDR3 is 14 residues long. The CDR3 region is CSARDLQGLYEQYF. The CDR3 bases are TGCAGTGCTAGAGATTTGCAGGGCCTCTACGAGCAGTACTTC.

This clonotype was seen at least ten times. This chain links TRBV3-1 with TRBJ2-3; D gene unclear. V dropped 4 bases and J dropped 4 bases, with 6 bases sitting between them. The CDR3 extends over 12 amino acids. Germline CDR1 and CDR2: LGHDT and YNNKEL (reference sequence). This chain's CDR3 is CASSPNPDTQYF. DNA of the CDR3: TGTGCCAGCAGCCCCAATCCAGATACGCAGTATTTT.

This clonotype occurred a few times. This rearrangement joins TRBV7-3 to TRBJ2-3; D uncertain. This CDR3 has 12 amino acids. The V end lost 2 bases, the J end lost 6 bases, and 6 bases lay between the germline ends. Per the germline V gene, CDR1 is SGHTA and CDR2 is FQGTGA. DNA of the CDR3: TGTGCCAGCAGCTTAGTCGGGGATACGCAGTATTTT. This gives the protein CASSLVGDTQYF. Based on the CDR3 plus reference TRBV7-3 and TRBJ2-3, the full variable domain is GAGVSQTPSNKVTEKGKYVELRCDPISGHTALYWYRQSLGQGPEFLIYFQGTGAADDSGLPNDRFFAVRPEGSVSTLKIQRTERGDSAVYLCASSLVGDTQYFGPGTRLTVL.

This clonotype was counted ten times or more. This chain joins TRBV9 and TRBJ2-1, with D hard to call. The V end lost 1 base, the J end lost 5 bases, and 7 bases lay between the germline ends. This CDR3 comprises 13 residues. Per germline, CDR1 SGDLS and CDR2 YYNGEE. CDR3 DNA: TGTGCCAGCAGCGTAAGAGGAGACAATGAGCAGTTCTTC. It yields the protein CASSVRGDNEQFF.

This clonotype was seen ten or more times. The chain couples TRBV4-2 to TRBJ2-3; 10 positions agree with TRBD2. This CDR3 has 17 residues. The junction had 5 bases not matched to a gene; V was cut back by 0 bases and J by 2 bases. Looked up from germline, CDR1 is LGHNA and CDR2 is YNFKEQ. Here the CDR3 reads CASSQDPAGGITDTQYF. In DNA form, the CDR3 reads TGTGCCAGCAGCCAAGATCCAGCGGGGGGGATCACAGATACGCAGTATTTT.

This clonotype was counted a few times. The rearrangement joins TRBV20-1 to TRBJ1-3; D not resolved. The germline V and J ends were trimmed by 0 bases and 1 base, with 10 bases remaining between them. The CDR3 consists of 15 residues. Germline lookup yields CDR1 DFQATT and CDR2 SNEGSKA (reference sequence). The CDR3 sequence: CSARDDRRSGNTIYF. The CDR3 DNA follows: TGCAGTGCTAGAGATGACCGCAGGTCTGGAAACACCATATATTTT.

In this sample, this clonotype turned up many times. The V call is TRBV28, the J call TRBJ2-7; D unclear. The CDR3 sequence is 15 residues long. V was clipped by 3 bases and J by 0 bases, with 12 bases between them. Per the germline V gene, CDR1 is MDHEN and CDR2 is SYDVKM. For the CDR3, the DNA is TGTGCCAGCAGTTTTGCCAAATCTCTCTCCTACGAGCAGTACTTC. It is translated as CASSFAKSLSYEQYF.

This clonotype was seen many times. This sequence joins TRBV12-3 or TRBV12-4 and TRBJ1-2, with D uncertain. This CDR3 spans 13 amino acids. V was cut by 3 bases and J by 4 bases, with 9 bases left in between. The DNA of the CDR3 is TGTGCCAGCAGTTTCCAACCAGGCTATGGCTACACCTTC. It is translated as CASSFQPGYGYTF.

This chain links TRBV2 with TRBJ2-1; D unresolved. Deletions cut 0 bases from V and 1 base from J, with 13 bases between. CDR1 is SNHLY and CDR2 is FYNNEI in the germline V gene. The CDR3 is made up of 17 amino acids. CDR3 nucleotides: TGTGCCAGCAGTGAAGCTGCCATTCCAGGATCCTACAATGAGCAGTTCTTC. Its protein product is CASSEAAIPGSYNEQFF.

Note on this clonotype: This may stem from a read error, because a much larger clone lies one nucleotide away. The chain combines TRBV19 with TRBJ2-1; possibly TRBD1 for D (5 bases). Germline CDR1 is LNHDA and CDR2 is SQIVND (reference sequence). The CDR3 extends over 15 amino acids. CDR3 in DNA: TGTGCCAGTAGTATACAGGGATCCGGATACAATGAGCAGTTATTC. It is translated as CASSIQGSGYNEQLF.

This clonotype was seen many times. V and J are TRBV28 and TRBJ2-1, with 14 nucleotides matching TRBD2. V trimming: 6 bases; J trimming: 5 bases; junction bases outside the gene matches: 6. Germline CDR1 is MDHEN and CDR2 is SYDVKM. The CDR3 has 16 amino acids. The CDR3: CASSRLGLAGDNEQFF. In DNA, the CDR3 is TGTGCCAGCAGCCGTCTGGGACTAGCGGGAGACAATGAGCAGTTCTTC.

The rearrangement links TRBV4-2 to TRBJ2-7, with TRBD2 identical over 10 bases. The CDR3 is 14 amino acids. Germline V lookup: CDR1 LGHNA, CDR2 YNFKEQ. V shed 4 bases, J shed 3 bases, and the junction held 3 bases outside the gene matches. Here the CDR3 DNA reads TGTGCCAGCAGCCCCGGGACTAGCGACTACGAGCAGTACTTC. Translated, it gives CASSPGTSDYEQYF.

The sample holds many counts of this clonotype. The chain is built from TRBV28 and TRBJ2-6, with no clear D. The CDR3 sequence is 14 residues long. The V end was cut by 6 bases, the J end by 4 bases, with 10 bases between. Germline CDR1 MDHEN, CDR2 SYDVKM. CDR3 sequence: CASSPRLGANVLTF. Written as DNA, the CDR3 is TGTGCCAGCAGCCCGAGATTGGGGGCCAACGTCCTGACTTTC.

This clonotype was seen ten or more times. The V gene is TRBV7-9, the J gene TRBJ1-2; D is perhaps TRBD1 (5 bases). The CDR3 covers 14 residues. Germline V gene data show CDR1 as SEHNR and CDR2 as FQNEAQ (reference sequence). Trimming removed 3 bases at V and 3 bases at J, with 11 bases between. The CDR3 DNA follows: TGTGCCAGCAGCTTGGCTCGGGGCGACTATGGCTACACCTTC. Residues: CASSLARGDYGYTF.

This clonotype was seen many times. The chain joins TRBV28 to TRBJ1-2; the D is unclear. Germline CDR1 is MDHEN and CDR2 is SYDVKM. The CDR3 runs 16 residues. V lost 3 bases and J lost 6, with 20 bases in between. The CDR3 loop reads CASSFRKGAPPHGYTF. CDR3 DNA sequence: TGTGCCAGCAGTTTCCGTAAGGGTGCTCCTCCGCATGGCTACACCTTC.